This TCR beta chain was sequenced during a study of identical twins. As for this clonotype: Its antigen is undetermined.

Study-wide results and caveats: It was out-of-frame TCR alpha sharing in monozygotic twins that models underestimated.

Each CDR3 protein gets one entry after TCRdb re-called the 5' RACE reads with MiXCR. This table has over 550,000 distinct CDR3 sequences, about 7% appearing once. This CDR3 has 12 amino acids. V lost 0 bases and J lost 5, with 7 bases in between. In germline, CDR1 is DFQATT, CDR2 SNEGSKA (reference sequence). This sample was shared with a second study, whose subject was yellow fever vaccine responses in identical twins. This second study notes: Vaccine T cell responses of twins reportedly seemed partly convergent and partly personalized.

Material for sequencing was PBMCs. This chain links TRBV20-1 with TRBJ2-5; D is unresolved. The TCR sequence derives from a woman between 18 and 29 years old in good health. This CDR3 reads CSAREGIETQYF. The CDR3 DNA reads TGCAGTGCTAGAGAGGGGATCGAGACCCAGTACTTC.